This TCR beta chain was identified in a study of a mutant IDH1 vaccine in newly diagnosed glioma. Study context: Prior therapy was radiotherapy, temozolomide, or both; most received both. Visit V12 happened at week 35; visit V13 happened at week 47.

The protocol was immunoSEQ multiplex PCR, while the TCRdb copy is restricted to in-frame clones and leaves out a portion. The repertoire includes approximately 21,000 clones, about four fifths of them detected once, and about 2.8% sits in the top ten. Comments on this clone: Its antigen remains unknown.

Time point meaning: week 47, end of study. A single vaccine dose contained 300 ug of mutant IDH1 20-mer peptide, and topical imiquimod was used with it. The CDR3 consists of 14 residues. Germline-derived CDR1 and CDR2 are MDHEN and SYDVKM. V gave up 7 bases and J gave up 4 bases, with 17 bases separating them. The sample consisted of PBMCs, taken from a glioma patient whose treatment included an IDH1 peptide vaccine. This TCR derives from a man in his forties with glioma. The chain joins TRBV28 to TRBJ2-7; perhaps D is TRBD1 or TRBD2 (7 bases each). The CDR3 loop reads CASTRGGGQYEQYF. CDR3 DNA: TGTGCCAGCACACGGGGAGGGGGCCAGTACGAGCAGTACTTC.